A selection of T cell receptor beta chains follows, all from one sample in a study of blood T cells in healthy people across ages. TCRdb re-called the 5' RACE reads through MiXCR, storing one row per CDR3 protein. The profile shows hundreds of thousands of distinct CDR3 sequences, approximately 52% of them singletons. The sample consisted of blood. The source of these receptors is a woman of 80 years or more in good health. The CDR3 runs from the conserved cysteine through the conserved F or W. A D gene is named only where the DNA matches it firmly. Some rows mark clone size as missing; the rest say once, few, many or name a class of expanded clone.

v_call: TRBV27
d_call: -
clone_size: -
j_call: TRBJ1-1
cdr3_aa: CASSSRGSNTEAFF
cdr3_nt: TGTGCCAGCAGTTCCAGGGGCAGTAACACTGAAGCTTTCTTT

v_call: TRBV5-5
d_call: -
clone_size: once
j_call: TRBJ1-5
cdr3_aa: CASSADPNQPQHF
cdr3_nt: TGTGCCAGCAGCGCGGACCCCAATCAGCCCCAGCATTTT

v_call: TRBV12-3/TRBV12-4
d_call: -
clone_size: few
j_call: TRBJ2-3
cdr3_aa: CASSSYRGEADTQYF
cdr3_nt: TGTGCCAGCAGTTCTTACAGAGGGGAAGCAGATACGCAGTATTTT

v_call: TRBV10-3
d_call: TRBD1
clone_size: -
j_call: TRBJ1-5
cdr3_aa: CAISESGGRQPQHF
cdr3_nt: TGTGCCATCAGTGAGTCAGGGGGCAGGCAGCCCCAGCATTTT

v_call: TRBV27
d_call: -
clone_size: -
j_call: TRBJ2-1
cdr3_aa: CASSLPGLTEFF
cdr3_nt: TGTGCCAGCAGTTTACCGGGGCTAACCGAGTTCTTC

v_call: TRBV29-1
d_call: -
clone_size: few
j_call: TRBJ2-3
cdr3_aa: CSLVQQETDTQYF
cdr3_nt: TGCAGCCTCGTACAACAGGAGACAGATACGCAGTATTTT

v_call: TRBV7-7
d_call: -
clone_size: -
j_call: TRBJ2-1
cdr3_aa: CASSQEYSSYNEQFF
cdr3_nt: TGCGCCAGCAGCCAAGAGTATAGCTCCTACAATGAGCAGTTCTTC

v_call: TRBV5-1
d_call: -
clone_size: many
j_call: TRBJ2-7
cdr3_aa: CASSLAPAYEQYF
cdr3_nt: TGCGCCAGCAGCTTGGCCCCTGCATACGAGCAGTACTTC

v_call: TRBV2
d_call: -
clone_size: -
j_call: TRBJ2-4
cdr3_aa: CASSQSLAKNIQYF
cdr3_nt: TGTGCCAGCAGTCAGTCCCTAGCCAAAAACATTCAGTACTTC

v_call: TRBV6-6
d_call: TRBD1
clone_size: many
j_call: TRBJ1-5
cdr3_aa: CASSPGQGAGNQPQHF
cdr3_nt: TGTGCCAGCAGCCCCGGACAGGGGGCAGGCAATCAGCCCCAGCATTTT

v_call: TRBV4-1
d_call: TRBD2
clone_size: few
j_call: TRBJ2-1
cdr3_aa: CASSRPGGEQFF
cdr3_nt: TGTGCCAGCTCACGGCCGGGGGGAGAGCAGTTCTTC

v_call: TRBV29-1
d_call: TRBD2
clone_size: many
j_call: TRBJ2-3
cdr3_aa: CSVERLAGGAADTQYF
cdr3_nt: TGCAGCGTTGAACGATTAGCGGGAGGGGCAGCAGATACGCAGTATTTT

v_call: TRBV28
d_call: TRBD1
clone_size: many
j_call: TRBJ2-7
cdr3_aa: CASSSPGQGTYEQYF
cdr3_nt: TGTGCCAGCAGCTCACCGGGACAGGGAACCTACGAGCAGTACTTC

v_call: TRBV6-5
d_call: -
clone_size: -
j_call: TRBJ1-2
cdr3_aa: CASRRTQRTAFYGYTF
cdr3_nt: TGTGCCAGCAGACGGACGCAAAGGACGGCCTTCTATGGCTACACCTTC

v_call: TRBV3-1
d_call: -
clone_size: -
j_call: TRBJ2-3
cdr3_aa: CASSQPIRPDTQYF
cdr3_nt: TGTGCCAGCAGCCAACCGATACGGCCAGATACGCAGTATTTT

v_call: TRBV28
d_call: TRBD2
clone_size: -
j_call: TRBJ2-7
cdr3_aa: CASGLAGVPSYEQYF
cdr3_nt: TGTGCCAGCGGACTAGCGGGAGTGCCCTCCTACGAGCAGTACTTC

v_call: TRBV12-3/TRBV12-4
d_call: -
clone_size: few
j_call: TRBJ1-4
cdr3_aa: CASSPGRRQNEKLFF
cdr3_nt: TGTGCCAGCAGCCCCGGCAGGCGCCAGAATGAAAAACTGTTTTTT

v_call: TRBV29-1
d_call: -
clone_size: -
j_call: TRBJ2-5
cdr3_aa: CSVERQGGETQYF
cdr3_nt: TGCAGCGTTGAGCGGCAGGGTGGAGAGACCCAGTACTTC

v_call: TRBV5-1
d_call: -
clone_size: -
j_call: TRBJ1-6
cdr3_aa: CASSLDASSYNSPLHF
cdr3_nt: TGCGCCAGCAGCTTGGACGCTAGCTCCTATAATTCACCCCTCCACTTT

v_call: TRBV12-3/TRBV12-4
d_call: -
clone_size: many
j_call: TRBJ1-4
cdr3_aa: CASSLSAALREKLFF
cdr3_nt: TGTGCCAGCAGTTTGTCGGCCGCTTTGAGGGAAAAACTGTTTTTT

v_call: TRBV20-1
d_call: -
clone_size: -
j_call: TRBJ1-1
cdr3_aa: CSARDRQNTEAFF
cdr3_nt: TGCAGTGCTAGAGATAGACAGAACACTGAAGCTTTCTTT

v_call: TRBV20-1
d_call: -
clone_size: -
j_call: TRBJ2-3
cdr3_aa: CSAGPHTDTQYF
cdr3_nt: TGCAGTGCCGGCCCCCACACAGATACGCAGTATTTT

v_call: TRBV10-2
d_call: TRBD2
clone_size: many
j_call: TRBJ2-5
cdr3_aa: CASSSGTSTETQYF
cdr3_nt: TGCGCCAGCAGTTCCGGGACTAGTACAGAGACCCAGTACTTC

v_call: TRBV7-2
d_call: TRBD2
clone_size: -
j_call: TRBJ2-5
cdr3_aa: CASSLRASGGDQETQYF
cdr3_nt: TGTGCCAGCAGCTTAAGGGCTAGCGGGGGGGATCAAGAGACCCAGTACTTC

v_call: TRBV6-5
d_call: -
clone_size: -
j_call: TRBJ1-1
cdr3_aa: CASSYRGLSTEAFF
cdr3_nt: TGTGCCAGCAGTTATCGGGGGCTCAGCACTGAAGCTTTCTTT

v_call: TRBV5-1
d_call: -
clone_size: many
j_call: TRBJ2-5
cdr3_aa: CASSRTPTQETQYF
cdr3_nt: TGCGCCAGCAGCAGGACACCTACCCAGGAGACCCAGTACTTC

v_call: TRBV5-1
d_call: -
clone_size: -
j_call: TRBJ1-2
cdr3_aa: CASSLDASGYTF
cdr3_nt: TGCGCCAGCAGCTTGGATGCATCTGGCTACACCTTC

v_call: TRBV27
d_call: -
clone_size: -
j_call: TRBJ2-3
cdr3_aa: CASKIKDTQYF
cdr3_nt: TGTGCCAGCAAAATTAAAGATACGCAGTATTTT

v_call: TRBV27
d_call: -
clone_size: many
j_call: TRBJ2-7
cdr3_aa: CASSLSGGEVHEQYF
cdr3_nt: TGTGCCAGCAGTTTATCAGGGGGTGAGGTCCACGAGCAGTACTTC

v_call: TRBV6-6
d_call: -
clone_size: many
j_call: TRBJ1-4
cdr3_aa: CASILTPSHEKLFF
cdr3_nt: TGTGCCAGCATCCTGACCCCCTCACATGAAAAACTGTTTTTT

v_call: TRBV7-2
d_call: -
clone_size: -
j_call: TRBJ1-4
cdr3_aa: CASSWVGGTNEKLFF
cdr3_nt: TGTGCCAGCAGCTGGGTGGGGGGCACTAATGAAAAACTGTTTTTT

v_call: TRBV9
d_call: TRBD2
clone_size: once
j_call: TRBJ2-3
cdr3_aa: CASSVDVGGALTPDTQYF
cdr3_nt: TGTGCCAGCAGCGTAGATGTCGGGGGGGCGTTAACCCCAGATACGCAGTATTTT

v_call: TRBV5-1
d_call: TRBD1
clone_size: -
j_call: TRBJ2-7
cdr3_aa: CASSFRGAGTGDEQYF
cdr3_nt: TGCGCCAGCAGCTTCCGCGGAGCCGGGACAGGGGACGAGCAGTACTTC

v_call: TRBV2
d_call: TRBD2
clone_size: few
j_call: TRBJ2-2
cdr3_aa: CASSGGGRATGELFF
cdr3_nt: TGTGCCAGCAGTGGTGGCGGGAGGGCCACCGGGGAGCTGTTTTTT

v_call: TRBV20-1
d_call: TRBD1
clone_size: -
j_call: TRBJ2-1
cdr3_aa: CSAQDRPLDDEQFF
cdr3_nt: TGCAGTGCCCAGGACAGGCCCCTAGATGATGAGCAGTTCTTC

v_call: TRBV28
d_call: -
clone_size: few
j_call: TRBJ2-3
cdr3_aa: CASNLSGEGTDTQYF
cdr3_nt: TGTGCCAGCAACCTTAGCGGAGAGGGGACAGATACGCAGTATTTT

v_call: TRBV20-1
d_call: -
clone_size: -
j_call: TRBJ2-6
cdr3_aa: CSARGPRLSGANVLTF
cdr3_nt: TGCAGTGCTAGAGGCCCCCGGCTCTCTGGGGCCAACGTCCTGACTTTC

v_call: TRBV6-2/TRBV6-3
d_call: -
clone_size: -
j_call: TRBJ2-4
cdr3_aa: CASSDPGGVSTKNIQYF
cdr3_nt: TGTGCCAGCAGTGACCCCGGCGGGGTTTCTACCAAAAACATTCAGTACTTC

v_call: TRBV4-1
d_call: -
clone_size: few
j_call: TRBJ1-1
cdr3_aa: CASSQDVGRVITEVFF
cdr3_nt: TGCGCCAGCAGCCAAGATGTAGGCAGGGTGATCACTGAAGTTTTCTTT

v_call: TRBV18
d_call: -
clone_size: few
j_call: TRBJ2-5
cdr3_aa: CASSPMGAQETQYF
cdr3_nt: TGTGCCAGCTCACCCATGGGGGCTCAAGAGACCCAGTACTTC

v_call: TRBV28
d_call: -
clone_size: -
j_call: TRBJ2-7
cdr3_aa: CASSGSISYEQYF
cdr3_nt: TGTGCCAGCAGTGGTAGCATCTCCTACGAGCAGTACTTC